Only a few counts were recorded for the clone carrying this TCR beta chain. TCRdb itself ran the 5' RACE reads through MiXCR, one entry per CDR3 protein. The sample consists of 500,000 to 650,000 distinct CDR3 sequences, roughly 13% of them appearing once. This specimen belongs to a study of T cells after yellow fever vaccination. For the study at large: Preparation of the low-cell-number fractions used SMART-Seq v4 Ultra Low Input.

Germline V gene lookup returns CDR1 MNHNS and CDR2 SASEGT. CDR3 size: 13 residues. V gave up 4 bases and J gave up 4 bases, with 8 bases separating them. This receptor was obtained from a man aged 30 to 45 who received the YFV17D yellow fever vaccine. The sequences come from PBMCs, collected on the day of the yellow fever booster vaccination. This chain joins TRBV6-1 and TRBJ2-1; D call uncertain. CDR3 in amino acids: CASSVRLYNEQFF. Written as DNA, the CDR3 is TGTGCCAGCAGTGTTAGGTTGTACAATGAGCAGTTCTTC.